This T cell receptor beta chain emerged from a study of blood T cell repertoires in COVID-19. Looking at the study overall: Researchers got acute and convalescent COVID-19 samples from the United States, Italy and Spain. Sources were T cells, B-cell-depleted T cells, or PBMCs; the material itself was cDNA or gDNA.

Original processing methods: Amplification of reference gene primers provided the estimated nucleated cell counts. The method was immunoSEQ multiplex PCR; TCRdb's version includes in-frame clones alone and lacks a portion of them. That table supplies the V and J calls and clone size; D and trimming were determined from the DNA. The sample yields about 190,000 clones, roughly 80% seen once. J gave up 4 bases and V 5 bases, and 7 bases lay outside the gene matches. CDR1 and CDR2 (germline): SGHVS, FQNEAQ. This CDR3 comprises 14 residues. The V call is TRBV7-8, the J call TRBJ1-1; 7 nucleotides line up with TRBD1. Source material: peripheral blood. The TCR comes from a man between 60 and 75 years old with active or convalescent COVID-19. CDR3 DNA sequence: TGTGCCAGCAGCCCCAGAGGGGGCGGCACTGAAGCTTTCTTT. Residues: CASSPRGGGTEAFF.